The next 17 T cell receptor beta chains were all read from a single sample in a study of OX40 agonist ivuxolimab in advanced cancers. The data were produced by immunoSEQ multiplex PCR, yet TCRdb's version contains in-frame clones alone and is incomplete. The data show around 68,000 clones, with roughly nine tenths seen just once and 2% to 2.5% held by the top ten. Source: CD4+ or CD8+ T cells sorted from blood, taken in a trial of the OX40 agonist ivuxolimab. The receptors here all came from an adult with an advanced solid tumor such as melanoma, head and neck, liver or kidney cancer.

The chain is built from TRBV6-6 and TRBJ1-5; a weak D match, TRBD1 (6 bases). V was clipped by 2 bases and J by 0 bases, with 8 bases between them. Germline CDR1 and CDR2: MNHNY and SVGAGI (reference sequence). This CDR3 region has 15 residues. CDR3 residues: CASSYTGTSNQPQHF. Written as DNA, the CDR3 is TGTGCCAGCAGTTACACAGGGACTAGCAATCAGCCCCAGCATTTT.

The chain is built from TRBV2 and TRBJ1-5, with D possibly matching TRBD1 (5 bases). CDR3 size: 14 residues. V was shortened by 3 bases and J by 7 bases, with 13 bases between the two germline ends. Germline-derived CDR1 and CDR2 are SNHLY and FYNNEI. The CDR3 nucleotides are TGTGCCAGCAGTGAGGGGCCAAGGGGACAGCCCCAGCATTTT. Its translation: CASSEGPRGQPQHF. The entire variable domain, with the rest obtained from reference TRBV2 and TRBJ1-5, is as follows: EPEVTQTPSHQVTQMGQEVILRCVPISNHLYFYWYRQILGQKVEFLVSFYNNEISEKSEIFDDQFSVERPDGSNFTLKIRSTKLEDSAMYFCASSEGPRGQPQHFGDGTRLSIL.

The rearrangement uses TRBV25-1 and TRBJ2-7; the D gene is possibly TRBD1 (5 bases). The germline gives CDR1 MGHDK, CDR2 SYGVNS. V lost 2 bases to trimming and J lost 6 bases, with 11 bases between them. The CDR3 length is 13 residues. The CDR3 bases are TGTGCCAGCAGTGAACCCCCCAGGGTCGAGCAGTACTTC. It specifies CASSEPPRVEQYF.

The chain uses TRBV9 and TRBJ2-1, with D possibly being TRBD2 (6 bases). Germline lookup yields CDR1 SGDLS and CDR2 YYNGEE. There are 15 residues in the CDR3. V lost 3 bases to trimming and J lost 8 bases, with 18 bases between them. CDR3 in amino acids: CASSGPGTSLHEQFF. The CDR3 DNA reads TGTGCCAGCAGCGGACCCGGGACTTCATTGCATGAGCAGTTCTTC.

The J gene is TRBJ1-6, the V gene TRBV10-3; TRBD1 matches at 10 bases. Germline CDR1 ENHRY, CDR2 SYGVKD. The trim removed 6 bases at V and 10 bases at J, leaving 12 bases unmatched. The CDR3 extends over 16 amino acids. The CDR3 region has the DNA TGTGCCATCAGGGGAAGCGAGACAGGGGGCAACTCACCCCTCCACTTT. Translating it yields CAIRGSETGGNSPLHF.

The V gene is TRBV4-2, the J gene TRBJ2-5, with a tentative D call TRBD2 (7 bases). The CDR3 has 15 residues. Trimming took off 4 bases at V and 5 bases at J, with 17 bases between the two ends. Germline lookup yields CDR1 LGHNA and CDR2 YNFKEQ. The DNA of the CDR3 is TGTGCCAGCAGCCCGGAGGGGGGGAGGGGTGAGACCCAGTACTTC. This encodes CASSPEGGRGETQYF.

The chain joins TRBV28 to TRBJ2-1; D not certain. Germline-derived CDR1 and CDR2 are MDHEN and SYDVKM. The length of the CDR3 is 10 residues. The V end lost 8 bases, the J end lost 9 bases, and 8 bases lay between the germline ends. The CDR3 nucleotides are TGTGCCAGCGGGTCAAGTGAGCAGTTCTTC. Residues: CASGSSEQFF. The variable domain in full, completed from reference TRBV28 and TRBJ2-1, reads DVKVTQSSRYLVKRTGEKVFLECVQDMDHENMFWYRQDPGLGLRLIYFSYDVKMKEKGDIPEGYSVSREKKERFSLILESASTNQTSMYLCASGSSEQFFGPGTRLTVL.

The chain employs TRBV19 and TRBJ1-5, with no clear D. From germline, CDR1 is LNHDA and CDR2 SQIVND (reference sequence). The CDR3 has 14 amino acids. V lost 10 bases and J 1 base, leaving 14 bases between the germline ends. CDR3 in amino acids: CATSGFESNQPQHF. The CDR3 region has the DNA TGTGCCACTTCGGGGTTTGAAAGCAATCAGCCCCAGCATTTT. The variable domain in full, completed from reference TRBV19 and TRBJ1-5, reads DGGITQSPKYLFRKEGQNVTLSCEQNLNHDAMYWYRQDPGQGLRLIYYSQIVNDFQKGDIAEGYSVSREKKESFPLTVTSAQKNPTAFYLCATSGFESNQPQHFGDGTRLSIL.

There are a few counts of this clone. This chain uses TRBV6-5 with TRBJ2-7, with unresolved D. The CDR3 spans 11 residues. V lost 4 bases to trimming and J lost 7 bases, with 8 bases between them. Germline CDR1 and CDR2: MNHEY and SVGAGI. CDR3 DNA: TGTGCCAGCAGTTCCGATTATGAGCAGTACTTC. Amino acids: CASSSDYEQYF.

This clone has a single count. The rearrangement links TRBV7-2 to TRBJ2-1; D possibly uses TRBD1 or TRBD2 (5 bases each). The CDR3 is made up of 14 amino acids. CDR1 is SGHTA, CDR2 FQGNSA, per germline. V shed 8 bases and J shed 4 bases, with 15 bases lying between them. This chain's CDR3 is CASHTGTGYNEQFF. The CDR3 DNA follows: TGTGCCAGCCACACCGGGACCGGGTACAATGAGCAGTTCTTC.

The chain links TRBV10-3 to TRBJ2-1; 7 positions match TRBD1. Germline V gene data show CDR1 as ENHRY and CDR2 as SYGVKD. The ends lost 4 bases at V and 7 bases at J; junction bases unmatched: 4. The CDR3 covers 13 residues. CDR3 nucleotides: TGTGCCATCAGTGCTGACAGGGTGAATGAGCAGTTCTTC. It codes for CAISADRVNEQFF.

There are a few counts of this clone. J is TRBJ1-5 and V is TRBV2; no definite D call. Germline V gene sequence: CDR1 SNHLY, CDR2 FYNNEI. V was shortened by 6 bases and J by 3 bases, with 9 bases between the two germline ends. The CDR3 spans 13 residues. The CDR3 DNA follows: TGTGCCAGCAGGCAGGAGAACAATCAGCCCCAGCATTTT. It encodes CASRQENNQPQHF.

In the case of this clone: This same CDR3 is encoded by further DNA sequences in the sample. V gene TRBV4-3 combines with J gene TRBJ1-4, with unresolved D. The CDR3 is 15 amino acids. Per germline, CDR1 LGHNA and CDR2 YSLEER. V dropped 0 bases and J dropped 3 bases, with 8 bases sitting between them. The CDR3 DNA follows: TGCGCCAGCAGCCAAGACGGTAGATCTAATGAAAAACTGTTTTTT. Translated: CASSQDGRSNEKLFF.

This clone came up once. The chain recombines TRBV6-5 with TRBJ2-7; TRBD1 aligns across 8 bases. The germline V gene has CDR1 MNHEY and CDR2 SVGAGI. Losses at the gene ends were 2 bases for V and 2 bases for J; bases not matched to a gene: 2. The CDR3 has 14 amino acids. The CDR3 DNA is TGTGCCAGCAGTTACGGGGACAGGACCTACGAGCAGTACTTC. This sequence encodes CASSYGDRTYEQYF.

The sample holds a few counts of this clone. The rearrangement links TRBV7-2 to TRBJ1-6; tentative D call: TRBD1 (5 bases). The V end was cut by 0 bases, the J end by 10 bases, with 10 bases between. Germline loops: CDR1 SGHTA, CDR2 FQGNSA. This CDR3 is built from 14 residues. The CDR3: CASSLAGVGSPLHF. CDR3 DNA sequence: TGTGCCAGCAGCTTAGCAGGGGTGGGATCACCCCTCCACTTT.

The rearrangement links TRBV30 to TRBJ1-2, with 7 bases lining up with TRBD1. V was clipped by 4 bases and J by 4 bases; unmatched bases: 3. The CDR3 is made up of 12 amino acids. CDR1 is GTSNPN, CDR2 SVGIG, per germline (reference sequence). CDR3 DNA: TGTGCCTGGACCCAGGGGGGCTATGGCTACACCTTC. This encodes CAWTQGGYGYTF.

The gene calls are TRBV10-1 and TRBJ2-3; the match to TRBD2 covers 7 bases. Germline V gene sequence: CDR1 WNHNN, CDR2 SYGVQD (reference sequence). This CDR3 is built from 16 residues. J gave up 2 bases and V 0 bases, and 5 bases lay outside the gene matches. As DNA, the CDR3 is TGCGCCAGCAGTGAGTCTTGGACTAGGGCCACAGATACGCAGTATTTT. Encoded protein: CASSESWTRATDTQYF.